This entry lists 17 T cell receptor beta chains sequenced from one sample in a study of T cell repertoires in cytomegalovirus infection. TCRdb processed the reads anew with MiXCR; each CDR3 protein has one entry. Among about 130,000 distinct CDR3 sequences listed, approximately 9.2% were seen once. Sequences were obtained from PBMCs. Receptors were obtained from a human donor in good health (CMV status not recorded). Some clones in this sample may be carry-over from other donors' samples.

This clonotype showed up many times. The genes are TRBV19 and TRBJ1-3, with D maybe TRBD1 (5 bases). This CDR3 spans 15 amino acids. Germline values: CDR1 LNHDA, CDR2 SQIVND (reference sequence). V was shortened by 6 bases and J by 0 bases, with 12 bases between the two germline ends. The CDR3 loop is CASRNTGRSGNTIYF. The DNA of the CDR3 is TGTGCCAGTAGGAATACAGGACGCTCTGGAAACACCATATATTTT.

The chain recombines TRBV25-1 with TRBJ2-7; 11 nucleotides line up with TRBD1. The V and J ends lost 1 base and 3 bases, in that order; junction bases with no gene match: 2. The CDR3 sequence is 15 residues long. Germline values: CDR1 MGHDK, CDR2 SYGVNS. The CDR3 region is CASSESGTGGYEQYF. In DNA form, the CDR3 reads TGTGCCAGCAGTGAATCGGGGACAGGGGGCTACGAGCAGTACTTC.

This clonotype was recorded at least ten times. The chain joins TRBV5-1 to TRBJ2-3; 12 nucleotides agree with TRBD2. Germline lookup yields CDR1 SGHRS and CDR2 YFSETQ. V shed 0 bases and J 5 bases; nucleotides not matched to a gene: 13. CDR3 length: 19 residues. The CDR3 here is CASSLEAGTSGYPRDTQYF. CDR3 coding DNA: TGCGCCAGCAGCTTGGAAGCTGGGACTAGCGGGTACCCGAGAGATACGCAGTATTTT.

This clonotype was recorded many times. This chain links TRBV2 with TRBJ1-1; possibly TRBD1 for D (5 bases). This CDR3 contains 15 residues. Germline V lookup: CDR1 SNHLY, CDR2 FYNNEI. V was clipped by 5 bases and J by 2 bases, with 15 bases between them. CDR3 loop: CASSSTPGFNTEAFF. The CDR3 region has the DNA TGTGCCAGCAGTTCAACTCCAGGGTTCAACACTGAAGCTTTCTTT. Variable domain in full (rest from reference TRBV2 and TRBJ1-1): EPEVTQTPSHQVTQMGQEVILRCVPISNHLYFYWYRQILGQKVEFLVSFYNNEISEKSEIFDDQFSVERPDGSNFTLKIRSTKLEDSAMYFCASSSTPGFNTEAFFGQGTRLTVV.

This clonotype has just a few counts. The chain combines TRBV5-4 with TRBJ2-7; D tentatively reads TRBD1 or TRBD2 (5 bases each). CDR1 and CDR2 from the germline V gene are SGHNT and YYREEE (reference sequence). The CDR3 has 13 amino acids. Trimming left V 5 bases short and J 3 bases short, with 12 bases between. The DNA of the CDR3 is TGTGCCAGCAGTCGAGGGGAGCTCTACGAGCAGTACTTC. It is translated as CASSRGELYEQYF.

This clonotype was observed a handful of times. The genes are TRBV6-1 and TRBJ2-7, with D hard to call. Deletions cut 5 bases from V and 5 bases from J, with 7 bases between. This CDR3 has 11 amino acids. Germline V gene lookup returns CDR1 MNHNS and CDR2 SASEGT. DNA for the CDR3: TGTGCCAGCAGTTATACCCACGAGCAGTACTTC. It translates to CASSYTHEQYF.

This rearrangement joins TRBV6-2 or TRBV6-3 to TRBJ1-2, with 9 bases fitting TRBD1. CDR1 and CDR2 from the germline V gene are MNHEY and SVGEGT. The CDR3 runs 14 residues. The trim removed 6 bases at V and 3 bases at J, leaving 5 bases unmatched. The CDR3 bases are TGTGCCAGCAGGACTCGGACAGGGGACTATGGCTACACCTTC. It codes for CASRTRTGDYGYTF.

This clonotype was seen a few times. DNA of the CDR3: TGTGCCAGCTCACCCGGACAGGGAATCGAGCAGTACTTC. It translates to CASSPGQGIEQYF. V usage is TRBV18 and J usage is TRBJ2-7; 8 bases fit TRBD1. This CDR3 has 13 amino acids. The ends lost 3 bases at V and 6 bases at J; junction bases unmatched: 4. Germline V CDR1 and CDR2: KGHSH, LQKENI.

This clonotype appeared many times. The CDR3 loop is CASSVHTGLSNQPQHF. The CDR3 DNA is TGTGCCAGCAGCGTCCACACGGGGCTTAGCAATCAGCCCCAGCATTTT. The gene calls are TRBV7-9 and TRBJ1-5, with D tentatively TRBD1 (5 bases). V lost 5 bases and J 0 bases, leaving 14 bases between the germline ends. Germline V gene lookup returns CDR1 SEHNR and CDR2 FQNEAQ (reference sequence). The CDR3 has 16 residues. Full variable domain (rest looked up from reference TRBV7-9 and TRBJ1-5): DTGVSQNPRHKITKRGQNVTFRCDPISEHNRLYWYRQTLGQGPEFLTYFQNEAQLEKSRLLSDRFSAERPKGSFSTLEIQRTEQGDSAMYLCASSVHTGLSNQPQHFGDGTRLSIL.

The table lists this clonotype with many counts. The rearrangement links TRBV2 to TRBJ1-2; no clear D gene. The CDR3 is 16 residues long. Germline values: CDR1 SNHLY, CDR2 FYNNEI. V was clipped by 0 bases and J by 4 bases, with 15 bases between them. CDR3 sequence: CASSEATLAFAYGYTF. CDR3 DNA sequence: TGTGCCAGCAGTGAAGCGACCTTGGCATTCGCCTATGGCTACACCTTC.

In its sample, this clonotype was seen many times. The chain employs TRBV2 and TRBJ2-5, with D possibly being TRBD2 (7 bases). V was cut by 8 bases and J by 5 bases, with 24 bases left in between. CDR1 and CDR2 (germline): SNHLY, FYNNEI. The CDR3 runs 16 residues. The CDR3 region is CASARGGGRVGETQYF. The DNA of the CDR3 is TGTGCCAGCGCAAGGGGAGGGGGAAGAGTCGGGGAGACCCAGTACTTC. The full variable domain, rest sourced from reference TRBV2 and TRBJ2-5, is EPEVTQTPSHQVTQMGQEVILRCVPISNHLYFYWYRQILGQKVEFLVSFYNNEISEKSEIFDDQFSVERPDGSNFTLKIRSTKLEDSAMYFCASARGGGRVGETQYFGPGTRLLVL.

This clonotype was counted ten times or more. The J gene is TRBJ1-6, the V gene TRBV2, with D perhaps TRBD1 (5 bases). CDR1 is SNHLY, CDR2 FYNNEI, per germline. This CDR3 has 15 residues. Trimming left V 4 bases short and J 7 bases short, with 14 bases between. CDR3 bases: TGTGCCAGCAGTGTTGGTTCGGGGGTCAATTCACCCCTCCACTTT. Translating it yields CASSVGSGVNSPLHF.

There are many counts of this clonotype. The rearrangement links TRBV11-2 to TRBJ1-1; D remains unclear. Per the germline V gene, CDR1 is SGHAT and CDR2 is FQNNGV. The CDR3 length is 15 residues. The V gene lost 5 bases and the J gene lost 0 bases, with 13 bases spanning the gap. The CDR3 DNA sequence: TGTGCCAGCAGCCCAGATAAGGGTATGAACACTGAAGCTTTCTTT. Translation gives CASSPDKGMNTEAFF.

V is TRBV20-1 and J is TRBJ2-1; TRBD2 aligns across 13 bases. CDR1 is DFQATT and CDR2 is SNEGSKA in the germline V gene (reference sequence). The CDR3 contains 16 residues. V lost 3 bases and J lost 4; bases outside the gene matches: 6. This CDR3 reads CSASVLAGGRYNEQFF. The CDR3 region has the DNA TGCAGTGCTAGTGTACTAGCGGGGGGGAGATACAATGAGCAGTTCTTC.

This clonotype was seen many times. The CDR3 region is CASSGLNSYEQYF. CDR3 nucleotide sequence: TGTGCCAGCAGCGGGTTGAACTCCTACGAGCAGTACTTC. The chain employs TRBV7-9 and TRBJ2-7; no definite D call. CDR3 size: 13 residues. V lost 5 bases to trimming and J lost 0 bases, with 8 bases between them. Germline CDR1 SEHNR, CDR2 FQNEAQ (reference sequence). Using reference TRBV7-9 and TRBJ2-7 for the parts outside the CDR3, the full variable domain is DTGVSQNPRHKITKRGQNVTFRCDPISEHNRLYWYRQTLGQGPEFLTYFQNEAQLEKSRLLSDRFSAERPKGSFSTLEIQRTEQGDSAMYLCASSGLNSYEQYFGPGTRLTVT.

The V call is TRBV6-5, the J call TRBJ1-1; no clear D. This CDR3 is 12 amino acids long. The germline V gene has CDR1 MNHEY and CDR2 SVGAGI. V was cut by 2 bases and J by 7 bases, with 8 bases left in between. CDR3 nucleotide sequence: TGTGCCAGCAGTTACCCGGAGAGTGAAGCTTTCTTT. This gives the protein CASSYPESEAFF.

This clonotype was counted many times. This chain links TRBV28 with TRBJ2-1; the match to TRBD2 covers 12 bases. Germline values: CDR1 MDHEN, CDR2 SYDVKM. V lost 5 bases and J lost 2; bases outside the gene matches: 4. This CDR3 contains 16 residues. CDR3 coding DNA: TGTGCCAGCAGTACCTGGACTAGCGGGACCTACAATGAGCAGTTCTTC. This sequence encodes CASSTWTSGTYNEQFF.